The 15 T cell receptor beta chains in this list originate from one sample, sequenced in a study of blood T cell repertoires in COVID-19. Some clones are missing from TCRdb's copy, which holds only in-frame ones; the method was immunoSEQ multiplex PCR. The repertoire holds some 160,000 clones, with 80% to 90% as singletons. The sample consisted of peripheral blood. All receptors come from an older woman with active COVID-19.

V is TRBV18 and J is TRBJ1-3; D unclear. Germline V gene sequence: CDR1 KGHSH, CDR2 LQKENI. V shed 6 bases and J shed 0 bases, with 12 bases lying between them. The CDR3 contains 15 residues. The CDR3 reads CASSPKQFSGNTIYF. The CDR3 DNA reads TGTGCCAGCTCCCCGAAGCAATTCTCTGGAAACACCATATATTTT.

This CDR3 reads CASSPPSQGQFYEQYF. Here the CDR3 DNA reads TGTGCCAGCAGTCCCCCCTCCCAGGGACAATTCTACGAGCAGTACTTC. The chain employs TRBV28 and TRBJ2-7, with TRBD1 as a possible D gene (6 bases). The CDR3 covers 16 residues. The V gene's germline CDR1 is MDHEN and CDR2 SYDVKM. Trimming removed 5 bases from V and 3 bases from J, with 20 bases in between.

The chain joins TRBV4-1 to TRBJ2-4, with D tentatively TRBD1 (6 bases). Trimming took off 4 bases at V and 6 bases at J, with 16 bases between the two ends. In germline, CDR1 is MGHRA, CDR2 YSYEKL. This CDR3 has 15 residues. For the CDR3, the DNA is TGCGCCAGCAGCCGCCTGTGGCTAGGGGGAAACATTCAGTACTTC. Translating it yields CASSRLWLGGNIQYF.

V usage is TRBV11-2 and J usage is TRBJ2-3; 10 positions match TRBD2. Trimming cost V 6 bases and J 5 bases; bases outside gene matches: 11. CDR1 and CDR2 (germline): SGHAT, FQNNGV. The CDR3 sequence is 16 residues long. DNA of the CDR3: TGTGCCAGCAGAATCTTAGCGGGGGGCTCGGGAGATACGCAGTATTTT. This encodes CASRILAGGSGDTQYF.

V usage is TRBV6-6 and J usage is TRBJ1-6; D is uncertain. The ends were cut back, 6 bases at V and 5 bases at J, with 8 bases in the middle. The CDR3 consists of 13 residues. Germline CDR1 MNHNY, CDR2 SVGAGI (reference sequence). In nucleotides, the CDR3 is TGTGCCAGCAGAACCGGGAATAATTCACCCCTCCACTTT. The encoded protein is CASRTGNNSPLHF.

The CDR3 spells CASSPHPTGVNTEAFF. In nucleotides, the CDR3 is TGTGCCAGCAGCCCACACCCTACAGGGGTGAACACTGAAGCTTTCTTT. The chain carries TRBV5-4 and TRBJ1-1; 7 bases map to TRBD1. Germline-derived CDR1 and CDR2 are SGHNT and YYREEE (reference sequence). This CDR3 region has 16 residues. V gave up 4 bases and J gave up 0 bases; unmatched junction bases: 9. The full variable domain, completed using reference TRBV5-4 and TRBJ1-1, is ETGVTQSPTHLIKTRGQQVTLRCSSQSGHNTVSWYQQALGQGPQFIFQYYREEENGRGNFPPRFSGLQFPNYSSELNVNALELDDSALYLCASSPHPTGVNTEAFFGQGTRLTVV.

The chain is built from TRBV9 and TRBJ2-1; D may be TRBD2 (6 bases). The germline V gene encodes CDR1 SGDLS and CDR2 YYNGEE. Trimming removed 4 bases at V and 0 bases at J, with 11 bases between. This CDR3 spans 15 amino acids. The CDR3 region is CASSISGSSYNEQFF. Here the CDR3 DNA reads TGTGCCAGCAGCATTAGCGGTAGCTCCTACAATGAGCAGTTCTTC.

The J gene is TRBJ2-1, the V gene TRBV12-3 or TRBV12-4; maybe TRBD1 (6 bases). The CDR3 is 11 residues long. The V gene lost 6 bases and the J gene lost 10 bases, with 10 bases spanning the gap. CDR3 nucleotides: TGTGCCAGCAGGAAAGGGGGAGAGCAGTTCTTC. Residues: CASRKGGEQFF.

The rearrangement uses TRBV29-1 and TRBJ2-1; a weak D match, TRBD1 (6 bases). Per the germline V gene, CDR1 is SQVTM and CDR2 is ANQGSEA. Trimming removed 6 bases from V and 5 bases from J, with 20 bases in between. CDR3 length: 15 residues. The CDR3 coding sequence is TGCAGCGTCCCAACAGGGTTGGGGGCCAACAATGAGCAGTTCTTC. Translated, it gives CSVPTGLGANNEQFF.

V gene TRBV6-2 or TRBV6-3 combines with J gene TRBJ2-4; 9 bases are shared with TRBD1. The CDR3 loop spans 16 amino acids. Germline V gene data show CDR1 as MNHEY and CDR2 as SVGEGT. V lost 2 bases and J lost 0; bases outside the gene matches: 2. The DNA for the CDR3 is TGTGCCAGCAGTTACGGACAGGGGCCAGCCAAAAACATTCAGTACTTC. It specifies CASSYGQGPAKNIQYF.

This sequence joins TRBV6-1 and TRBJ1-5, with 8 bases matching TRBD1. After removal of 3 bases from V and 7 bases from J, the junction contained 14 bases not matched to a gene. Germline V gene data show CDR1 as MNHNS and CDR2 as SASEGT. The CDR3 extends over 17 amino acids. CDR3 sequence (DNA): TGTGCCAGCAGTGAGTTTTTCAGCCACAGGGGGAGCCAGCCCCAGCATTTT. Encoded protein: CASSEFFSHRGSQPQHF.

The V call is TRBV28, the J call TRBJ1-2; 10 bases map to TRBD1. In germline, CDR1 is MDHEN, CDR2 SYDVKM. The V gene end was trimmed by 4 bases and the J gene end by 4 bases; junction bases not matched to a gene: 3. This CDR3 comprises 14 residues. CDR3 sequence (DNA): TGTGCCAGCAGTTCGACAGGGGGCGGCTATGGCTACACCTTC. As protein: CASSSTGGGYGYTF.

The V gene is TRBV7-2, the J gene TRBJ2-7, with TRBD2 matching over 11 bases. The CDR3 contains 16 residues. CDR1 SGHTA and CDR2 FQGNSA come from the germline V gene. V shed 1 base and J 2 bases; nucleotides not matched to a gene: 4. The CDR3 coding sequence is TGTGCCAGCAGCTTAGATCTAGCGGGAGGAGCCTACGAGCAGTACTTC. It yields the protein CASSLDLAGGAYEQYF.

The chain carries TRBV7-3 and TRBJ2-3, with D possibly being TRBD2 (6 bases). CDR1 is SGHTA, CDR2 FQGTGA, per germline. V was trimmed by 5 bases and J by 1 base, leaving 13 bases between them. The CDR3 covers 15 residues. Here the CDR3 reads CASSQGAGGTDTQYF. The CDR3 nucleotides are TGTGCCAGCAGCCAAGGAGCGGGTGGCACAGATACGCAGTATTTT.

As for this clone: Other nucleotide sequences from this sample produce the same CDR3. The chain couples TRBV5-1 to TRBJ2-3, with a weak D call TRBD2 (5 bases). The CDR3 contains 13 residues. V was trimmed by 2 bases and J by 1 base, leaving 5 bases between them. Germline V gives CDR1 SGHRS, CDR2 YFSETQ. CDR3 amino acids: CASSLAGTDTQYF. The DNA for the CDR3 is TGCGCCAGCAGCTTAGCGGGCACAGATACGCAGTATTTT.